The 25 T cell receptor beta chains presented below share a single source sample, sequenced in a study of Ad26.COV2.S vaccination and SARS-CoV-2 variants. The table came from immunoSEQ multiplex PCR; TCRdb's copy has only in-frame clones and leaves some out. This sample has hundreds of thousands of clones, with around 89% found just once. Treatment noted: some 20 received Ad26.COV2.S at low or high dose, single or two shots; 5 received placebo; per-sample allocation not given. Sampling occurred on day 63 after the first vaccine or placebo injection. Sequencing was performed on peripheral blood, taken in a trial of Ad26.COV2.S vaccine versus placebo. The source of these receptors is a person aged 18-60 years who received the Ad26.COV2.S COVID-19 vaccine or a placebo.

The chain recombines TRBV11-2 with TRBJ2-3; D not certain. This CDR3 spans 12 amino acids. Germline V gives CDR1 SGHAT, CDR2 FQNNGV. Trimming removed 3 bases at V and 7 bases at J, with 8 bases between. The CDR3 sequence is CASSFPDNTQYF. In nucleotides, the CDR3 is TGTGCCAGCAGCTTCCCCGATAATACGCAGTATTTT.

The rearrangement uses TRBV27 and TRBJ1-4; 9 bases align to TRBD1. There are 14 residues in the CDR3. With V trimmed by 0 bases and J by 8 bases, 1 base remained unmatched. CDR1 is MNHEY, CDR2 SMNVEV, per germline (reference sequence). The CDR3 sequence: CASSLSGTGEKLFF. As DNA, the CDR3 is TGTGCCAGCAGTTTATCCGGGACAGGGGAAAAACTGTTTTTT.

The chain joins TRBV7-2 to TRBJ2-7, with D perhaps matching TRBD2 (6 bases). The CDR3 is made up of 15 amino acids. Trimming took off 5 bases at V and 2 bases at J, with 16 bases between the two ends. Germline CDR1 reads SGHTA; CDR2 reads FQGNSA. CDR3 sequence: CASSPSPGRTYEQYF. CDR3 bases: TGTGCCAGCAGCCCCTCGCCAGGGAGGACCTACGAGCAGTACTTC.

The chain employs TRBV7-2 and TRBJ1-6; the D is unclear. CDR3 length: 13 residues. The germline V gene has CDR1 SGHTA and CDR2 FQGNSA. Trimming left V 5 bases short and J 8 bases short, with 10 bases between. CDR3 nucleotides: TGTGCCAGCAGCCCAGGATCTTATTCACCCCTCCACTTT. It codes for CASSPGSYSPLHF.

The J gene is TRBJ1-1, the V gene TRBV7-9, with D uncertain. Trimming took 6 bases from V and 4 from J, leaving 15 bases between them. Germline assignment: CDR1 SEHNR and CDR2 FQNEAQ (reference sequence). The CDR3 is 14 amino acids. The CDR3 DNA reads as TGTGCCAGCAGTTGGCAGCAAGGGAGCACTGAAGCTTTCTTT. Translated: CASSWQQGSTEAFF. The entire variable domain, with the rest obtained from reference TRBV7-9 and TRBJ1-1, is as follows: DTGVSQNPRHKITKRGQNVTFRCDPISEHNRLYWYRQTLGQGPEFLTYFQNEAQLEKSRLLSDRFSAERPKGSFSTLEIQRTEQGDSAMYLCASSWQQGSTEAFFGQGTRLTVV.

The genes are TRBV29-1 and TRBJ2-3; D may be TRBD2 (6 bases). This CDR3 is built from 16 residues. Germline V gene sequence: CDR1 SQVTM, CDR2 ANQGSEA. The V and J ends lost 4 bases and 0 bases respectively, with 17 bases between them. The CDR3: CSVVGGATLSTDTQYF. CDR3 coding DNA: TGCAGCGTTGTCGGCGGGGCCACGTTAAGCACAGATACGCAGTATTTT.

The V gene is TRBV6-2 or TRBV6-3, the J gene TRBJ2-7; D is perhaps TRBD2 (5 bases). The CDR3 contains 14 residues. V was trimmed by 2 bases and J by 4 bases, leaving 12 bases between them. The germline CDR1 and CDR2 sequences are MNHEY and SVGEGT. CDR3 sequence: CASSYSLAAYEQYF. CDR3 coding DNA: TGTGCCAGCAGTTACAGTCTAGCTGCATACGAGCAGTACTTC.

CDR3 amino acids: CASSPRQGEAFF. In DNA form, the CDR3 reads TGTGCCAGCTCACCACGGCAGGGCGAAGCTTTCTTT. The chain recombines TRBV18 with TRBJ1-1; the D gene is possibly TRBD1 (5 bases). Germline V CDR1 and CDR2: KGHSH, LQKENI. The CDR3 has 12 amino acids. V lost 1 base and J 8 bases, leaving 8 bases between the germline ends.

This chain joins TRBV5-4 and TRBJ2-2, with D possibly being TRBD1 (6 bases). Per germline, CDR1 SGHNT and CDR2 YYREEE (reference sequence). The CDR3 is 14 amino acids. V lost 0 bases, J lost 6 bases, and 9 bases lay in between. Written as DNA, the CDR3 is TGTGCCAGCAGCTTGGACAAGGGGGCCGGGGAGCTGTTTTTT. This encodes CASSLDKGAGELFF.

The gene calls are TRBV4-3 and TRBJ2-7; 8 bases fit TRBD1. This CDR3 has 15 amino acids. V gave up 0 bases and J gave up 3 bases; unmatched junction bases: 4. Germline CDR1 and CDR2: LGHNA and YSLEER. The CDR3 nucleotides are TGCGCCAGCAGCCAAGAGGACAGGGACGGCTACGAGCAGTACTTC. This sequence encodes CASSQEDRDGYEQYF.

The rearrangement links TRBV7-8 to TRBJ1-5; maybe TRBD1 (5 bases). The CDR3 has 15 amino acids. Trimming left V 8 bases short and J 2 bases short, with 16 bases between. CDR1 SGHVS and CDR2 FQNEAQ come from the germline V gene. The CDR3 protein is CASQAGVNGNQPQHF. The CDR3 DNA reads as TGTGCCAGCCAAGCGGGGGTCAATGGCAATCAGCCCCAGCATTTT.

This chain uses TRBV5-1 with TRBJ2-3; D possibly corresponds to TRBD2 (6 bases). V was cut by 5 bases and J by 5 bases, with 12 bases left in between. The CDR3 runs to 13 residues. Germline V gene sequence: CDR1 SGHRS, CDR2 YFSETQ. The CDR3 reads CASSGRDVDTQYF. CDR3 nucleotide sequence: TGCGCCAGCAGTGGGCGGGATGTAGATACGCAGTATTTT.

The rearrangement uses TRBV7-8 and TRBJ1-4; 9 bases map to TRBD1. The CDR3 length is 17 residues. V lost 2 bases to trimming and J lost 8 bases; unmatched junction nucleotides: 12. Germline assignment: CDR1 SGHVS and CDR2 FQNEAQ. The CDR3 DNA follows: TGTGCCAGCAGCTTAAAGGAACCGGGACAGGGAAACGAAAAACTGTTTTTT. It codes for CASSLKEPGQGNEKLFF.

The chain couples TRBV9 to TRBJ1-1, with D perhaps TRBD1 (5 bases). Germline CDR1 SGDLS, CDR2 YYNGEE. The CDR3 spans 13 residues. V gave up 1 base and J gave up 7 bases, with 11 bases separating them. The CDR3 reads CASSVLQGSEAFF. The DNA for the CDR3 is TGTGCCAGCAGCGTACTCCAGGGAAGTGAAGCTTTCTTT.

The genes are TRBV5-8 and TRBJ2-5, with 11 positions matching TRBD1. This CDR3 contains 16 residues. The V gene end was trimmed by 2 bases and the J gene end by 5 bases; junction bases not matched to a gene: 8. Germline CDR1 SGHTS, CDR2 YDEGEE. The CDR3 region is CASSFKGQGESETQYF. The CDR3 region has the DNA TGTGCCAGCAGCTTTAAGGGACAGGGGGAATCGGAGACCCAGTACTTC.

The J gene is TRBJ1-1, the V gene TRBV6-5; D is unclear. This CDR3 is built from 12 residues. The V gene's germline CDR1 is MNHEY and CDR2 SVGAGI. V dropped 4 bases and J dropped 11 bases, with 14 bases sitting between them. The CDR3 region has the DNA TGTGCCAGCAGTTTCCCACCGGAGAAGGCTTTCTTT. The encoded protein is CASSFPPEKAFF.

V and J are TRBV28 and TRBJ2-1; TRBD2 aligns across 14 bases. CDR1 and CDR2 (germline): MDHEN, SYDVKM. Germline trimming cut 3 bases from V and 9 bases from J; bases unmatched to any gene: 10. The CDR3 loop spans 17 amino acids. Here the CDR3 DNA reads TGTGCCAGCAGTTTGGGACTAGCGGGAGAGATCGGGGGTGAGCAGTTCTTC. Its translation: CASSLGLAGEIGGEQFF. The complete variable domain, with remaining parts taken from reference TRBV28 and TRBJ2-1, reads DVKVTQSSRYLVKRTGEKVFLECVQDMDHENMFWYRQDPGLGLRLIYFSYDVKMKEKGDIPEGYSVSREKKERFSLILESASTNQTSMYLCASSLGLAGEIGGEQFFGPGTRLTVL.

In nucleotides, the CDR3 is TGTGCCAGTAGTACTCGCCAGGGGATAAACTATGGCTACACCTTC. As protein: CASSTRQGINYGYTF. This sequence joins TRBV19 and TRBJ1-2; D may be TRBD1 (6 bases). The length of the CDR3 is 15 residues. V lost 4 bases to trimming and J lost 2 bases, with 14 bases between them. Germline CDR1 is LNHDA and CDR2 is SQIVND (reference sequence).

CDR3 nucleotide sequence: TGTGCCAGCAGACGGGGCGGCCCGAATGAAAAACTGTTTTTT. This sequence encodes CASRRGGPNEKLFF. The chain couples TRBV7-2 to TRBJ1-4; TRBD1 is a possible D gene (5 bases). Germline assignment: CDR1 SGHTA and CDR2 FQGNSA. Trimming cost V 6 bases and J 5 bases, with 13 bases left between them. The CDR3 runs to 14 residues.

The chain's CDR3 is CASSYMAQSSYNEQFF. The CDR3 bases are TGTGCCAGCAGTTATATGGCGCAGAGCTCCTACAATGAGCAGTTCTTC. The chain has TRBV6-5 and TRBJ2-1; D unresolved. The CDR3 loop spans 16 amino acids. Trimming removed 3 bases from V and 0 bases from J, with 12 bases in between. Germline V CDR1 and CDR2: MNHEY, SVGAGI.

The chain has TRBV7-9 and TRBJ2-1; a weak D match, TRBD1 (5 bases). V gave up 1 base and J gave up 0 bases, with 13 bases separating them. This CDR3 has 17 amino acids. Looked up from germline, CDR1 is SEHNR and CDR2 is FQNEAQ (reference sequence). The DNA for the CDR3 is TGTGCCAGCAGCTTAGGGGGTGGGGCAGTCTCCTACAATGAGCAGTTCTTC. Translated: CASSLGGGAVSYNEQFF.

The chain carries TRBV4-3 and TRBJ1-4, with D unclear. CDR3 length: 16 residues. From germline, CDR1 is LGHNA and CDR2 YSLEER. Trimming took off 4 bases at V and 7 bases at J, with 19 bases between the two ends. This chain's CDR3 is CASSPPGPTLGEKLFF. CDR3 DNA sequence: TGCGCCAGCAGCCCGCCCGGCCCTACTCTGGGTGAAAAACTGTTTTTT.

V gene TRBV25-1 combines with J gene TRBJ1-5; 8 bases fit TRBD1. CDR3 length equals 14 residues. The V gene end was trimmed by 5 bases and the J gene end by 5 bases; junction bases not matched to a gene: 5. Germline V gene lookup returns CDR1 MGHDK and CDR2 SYGVNS. CDR3 nucleotides: TGTGCCAGCAGTCCTGCAGGGGGCCATCAGCCCCAGCATTTT. Translation gives CASSPAGGHQPQHF.

The V gene is TRBV6-2 or TRBV6-3, the J gene TRBJ2-7; tentative D call: TRBD2 (6 bases). The V end lost 4 bases, the J end lost 4 bases, and 14 bases lay between the germline ends. CDR3 length equals 14 residues. Germline assignment: CDR1 MNHEY and CDR2 SVGEGT. DNA of the CDR3: TGTGCCAGCAGTTTATCGGGGGTAACGTACGAGCAGTACTTC. Translated: CASSLSGVTYEQYF.

This chain links TRBV14 with TRBJ2-5; D may be TRBD1 (6 bases). Germline CDR1 SGHDN, CDR2 FVKESK. CDR3 length: 13 amino acids. Deletions cut 3 bases from V and 5 bases from J, with 10 bases between. As DNA, the CDR3 is TGTGCCAGCAGCCAGGGAAGGGGGGAGACCCAGTACTTC. Its translation: CASSQGRGETQYF.